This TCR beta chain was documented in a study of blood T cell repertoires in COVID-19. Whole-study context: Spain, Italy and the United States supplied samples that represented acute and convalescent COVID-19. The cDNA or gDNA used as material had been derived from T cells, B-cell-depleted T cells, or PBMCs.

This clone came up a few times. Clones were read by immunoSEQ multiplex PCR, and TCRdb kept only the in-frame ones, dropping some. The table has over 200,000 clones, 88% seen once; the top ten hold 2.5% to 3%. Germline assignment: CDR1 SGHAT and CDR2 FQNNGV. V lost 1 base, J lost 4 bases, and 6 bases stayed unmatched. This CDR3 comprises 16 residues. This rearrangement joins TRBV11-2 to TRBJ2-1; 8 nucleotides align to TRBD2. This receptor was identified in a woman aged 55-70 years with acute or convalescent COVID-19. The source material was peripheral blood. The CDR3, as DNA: TGTGCCAGCAGCTTAGGAGGCAGCGGGGGATACAATGAGCAGTTCTTC. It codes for CASSLGGSGGYNEQFF.